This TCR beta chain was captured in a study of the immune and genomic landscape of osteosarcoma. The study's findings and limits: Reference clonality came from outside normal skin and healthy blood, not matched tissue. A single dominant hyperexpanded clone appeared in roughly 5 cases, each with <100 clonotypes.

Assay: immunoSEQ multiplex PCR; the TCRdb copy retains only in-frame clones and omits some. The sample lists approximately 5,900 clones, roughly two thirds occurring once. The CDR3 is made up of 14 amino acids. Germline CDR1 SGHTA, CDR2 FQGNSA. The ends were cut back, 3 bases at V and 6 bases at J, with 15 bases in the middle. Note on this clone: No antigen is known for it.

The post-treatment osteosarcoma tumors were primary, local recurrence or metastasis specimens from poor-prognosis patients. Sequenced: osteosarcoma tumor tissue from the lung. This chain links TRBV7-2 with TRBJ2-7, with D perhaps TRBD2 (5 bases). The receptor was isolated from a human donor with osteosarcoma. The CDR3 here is CASSLEAEFGEQYF. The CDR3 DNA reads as TGTGCCAGCAGCTTGGAAGCGGAGTTCGGCGAGCAGTACTTC.